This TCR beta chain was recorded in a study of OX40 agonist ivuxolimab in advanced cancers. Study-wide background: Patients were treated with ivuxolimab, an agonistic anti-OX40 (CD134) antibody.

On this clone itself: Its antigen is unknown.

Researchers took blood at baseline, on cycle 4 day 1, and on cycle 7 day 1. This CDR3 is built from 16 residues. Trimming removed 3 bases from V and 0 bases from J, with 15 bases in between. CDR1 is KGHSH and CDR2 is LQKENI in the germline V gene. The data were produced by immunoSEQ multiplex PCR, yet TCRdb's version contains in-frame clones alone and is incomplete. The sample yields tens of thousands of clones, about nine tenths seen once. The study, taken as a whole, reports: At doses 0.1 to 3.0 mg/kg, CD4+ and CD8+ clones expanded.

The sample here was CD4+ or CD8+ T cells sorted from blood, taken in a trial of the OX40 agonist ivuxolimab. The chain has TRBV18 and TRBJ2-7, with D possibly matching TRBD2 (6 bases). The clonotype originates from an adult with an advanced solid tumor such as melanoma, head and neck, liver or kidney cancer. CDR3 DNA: TGTGCCAGCTCACCCCTGACTAGTATTAGCTCCTACGAGCAGTACTTC. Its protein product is CASSPLTSISSYEQYF. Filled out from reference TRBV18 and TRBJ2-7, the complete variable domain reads NAGVMQNPRHLVRRRGQEARLRCSPMKGHSHVYWYRQLPEEGLKFMVYLQKENIIDESGMPKERFSAEFPKEGPSILRIQQVVRGDSAAYFCASSPLTSISSYEQYFGPGTRLTVT.